This paragraph covers one T cell receptor (beta chain) sequence. Recruited during active infection, patients (from Seattle) were subsequently followed longitudinally. This specimen comes from a study of blood T cell repertoires in COVID-19. The wider study: Sites across the United States, Italy and Spain contributed samples from acute and convalescent COVID-19. Sample material is recorded as cDNA or gDNA derived from T cells, B-cell-depleted T cells, or PBMCs.

This CDR3 has 15 amino acids. CDR1 and CDR2 (germline): SGHTA, FQGNSA. V dropped 1 base and J dropped 6 bases, with 12 bases sitting between them. Authors' methods: Nucleated cell number was recorded as an estimate derived from reference gene primer amplification. Clones were sequenced by immunoSEQ multiplex PCR, and TCRdb holds only the in-frame ones, with some missing. Clone size and V and J calls were adopted from that table, with D and trimming inferred from the DNA. The sample lists roughly 280,000 clones, about nine tenths occurring once. The sequencing sample was made of peripheral blood. The TCR sequence derives from a woman aged 30 to 39 with COVID-19, enrolled during active disease. The chain has TRBV7-2 and TRBJ2-2; a possible D gene is TRBD2 (5 bases). The CDR3 protein is CASSLGLARAGELFF. The CDR3 DNA reads TGTGCCAGCAGCTTAGGCCTAGCTAGGGCCGGGGAGCTGTTTTTT.